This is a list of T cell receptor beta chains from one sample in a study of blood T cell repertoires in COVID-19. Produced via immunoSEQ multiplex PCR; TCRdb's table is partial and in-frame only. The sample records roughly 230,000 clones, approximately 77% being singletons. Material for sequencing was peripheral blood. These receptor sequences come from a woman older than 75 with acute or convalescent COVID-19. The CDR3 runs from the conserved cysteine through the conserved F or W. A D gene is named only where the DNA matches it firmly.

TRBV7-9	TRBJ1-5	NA	TGTGCCAGCAGCTTAGGCCAGCTCGGGAATCAGCCCCAGCATTTT	CASSLGQLGNQPQHF
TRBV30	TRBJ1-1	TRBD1	TGTGCCTGGAGTGTTCCTCTTCACAGGGGAATGAACACTGAAGCTTTCTTT	CAWSVPLHRGMNTEAFF
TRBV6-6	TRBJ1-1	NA	TGTGCCACTATCACGCCCGTTGGCGGTGTGAACACTGAAGCTTTCTTT	CATITPVGGVNTEAFF
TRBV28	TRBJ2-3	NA	TGTGCCAGCAGTTATGAGGCCGGGTTCACAGATACGCAGTATTTT	CASSYEAGFTDTQYF
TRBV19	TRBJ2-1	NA	TGTGCCAGTATGCGGGATCCCGAATACAATGAGCAGTTCTTC	CASMRDPEYNEQFF
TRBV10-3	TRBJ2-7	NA	TGTGCCATCAGTGACCCCGCGGGGGAGCAGTACTTC	CAISDPAGEQYF
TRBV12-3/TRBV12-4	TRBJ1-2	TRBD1	TGTGCCAGCAGTCTCGACAGGGTTGGTGGCTACACCTTC	CASSLDRVGGYTF
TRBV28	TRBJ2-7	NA	TGTGCCACCGAGCCTTCGACAGGCTACGAGCAGTACTTC	CATEPSTGYEQYF
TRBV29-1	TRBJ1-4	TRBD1	TGCAGCGTTCGAACAGGGGGGCCGAATGAAAAACTGTTTTTT	CSVRTGGPNEKLFF
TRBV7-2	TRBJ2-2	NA	TGTGCCAGCAGCTTAGTACAGAACACCGGGGAGCTGTTTTTT	CASSLVQNTGELFF